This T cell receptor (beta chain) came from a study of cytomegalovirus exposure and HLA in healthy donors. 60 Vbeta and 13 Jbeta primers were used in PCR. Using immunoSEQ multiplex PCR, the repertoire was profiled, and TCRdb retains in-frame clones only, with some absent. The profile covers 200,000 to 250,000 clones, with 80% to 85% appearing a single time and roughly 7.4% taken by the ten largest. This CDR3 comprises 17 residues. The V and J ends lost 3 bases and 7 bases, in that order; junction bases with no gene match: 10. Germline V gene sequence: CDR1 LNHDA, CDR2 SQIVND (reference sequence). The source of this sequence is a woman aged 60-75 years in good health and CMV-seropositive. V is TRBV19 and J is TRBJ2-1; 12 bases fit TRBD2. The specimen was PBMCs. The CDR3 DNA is TGTGCCAGTAGTATTCCTAGCGGGAGGGCCTATAATAATGAGCAGTTCTTC. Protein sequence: CASSIPSGRAYNNEQFF.